A single sample is the source of the 18 T cell receptor beta chains below, sequenced in a study of blood T cell repertoires in COVID-19. Clones were read by immunoSEQ multiplex PCR, and TCRdb kept only the in-frame ones, dropping some. The sample consists of about 260,000 clones, approximately 90% of them appearing once. Sequenced material: peripheral blood. The receptors here all came from a man between 60 and 70 years old who had recovered from COVID-19.

This chain links TRBV18 with TRBJ1-2; 8 bases are a match to TRBD1. The V and J ends lost 2 bases and 0 bases, in that order; junction bases with no gene match: 8. There are 17 residues in the CDR3. Germline V CDR1 and CDR2: KGHSH, LQKENI. Here the CDR3 DNA reads TGTGCCAGCTCACCAAATCGGGGGACAGGACCTAACTATGGCTACACCTTC. Translation: CASSPNRGTGPNYGYTF.

J is TRBJ1-5 and V is TRBV18; 7 bases align to TRBD1. CDR1 KGHSH and CDR2 LQKENI come from the germline V gene. The CDR3 covers 15 residues. The junction had 7 bases not matched to a gene; V was cut back by 4 bases and J by 4 bases. As DNA, the CDR3 is TGTGCCAGCTCACTAGGGACAGCGTCGAATCAGCCCCAGCATTTT. It translates to CASSLGTASNQPQHF.

The gene calls are TRBV7-9 and TRBJ1-1; D not certain. Germline CDR1 is SEHNR and CDR2 is FQNEAQ (reference sequence). V was trimmed by 0 bases and J by 1 base, leaving 3 bases between them. There are 13 residues in the CDR3. The CDR3 reads CASSLAGNTEAFF. CDR3 coding DNA: TGTGCCAGCAGCTTAGCCGGGAACACTGAAGCTTTCTTT. Full variable domain (outside the CDR3, taken from reference TRBV7-9 and TRBJ1-1): DTGVSQNPRHKITKRGQNVTFRCDPISEHNRLYWYRQTLGQGPEFLTYFQNEAQLEKSRLLSDRFSAERPKGSFSTLEIQRTEQGDSAMYLCASSLAGNTEAFFGQGTRLTVV.

The chain employs TRBV7-9 and TRBJ1-5; D call uncertain. CDR1 is SEHNR, CDR2 FQNEAQ, per germline (reference sequence). The CDR3 sequence is 13 residues long. V dropped 5 bases and J dropped 7 bases, with 12 bases sitting between them. CDR3 protein: CASSREGGQPQHF. CDR3 DNA sequence: TGTGCCAGCAGCCGGGAGGGCGGGCAGCCCCAGCATTTT.

The chain recombines TRBV20-1 with TRBJ1-2; 10 bases are shared with TRBD1. The CDR3 totals 14 residues. Germline CDR1 reads DFQATT; CDR2 reads SNEGSKA (reference sequence). The trim removed 4 bases at V and 3 bases at J, leaving 5 bases unmatched. The CDR3 loop is CSAIDRGRHYGYTF. The CDR3 nucleotides are TGCAGTGCTATTGACAGGGGGCGTCACTATGGCTACACCTTC.

V gene TRBV14 combines with J gene TRBJ2-3, with 8 bases that match TRBD1. This CDR3 comprises 16 residues. Germline V gene sequence: CDR1 SGHDN, CDR2 FVKESK. V shed 0 bases and J 3 bases; nucleotides not matched to a gene: 5. The DNA for the CDR3 is TGTGCCAGCAGCCAAGAGACAGGGGCCAGGACAGATACGCAGTATTTT. This codes for CASSQETGARTDTQYF.

The gene calls are TRBV12-3 or TRBV12-4 and TRBJ1-4; D not certain. The ends were cut back, 6 bases at V and 8 bases at J, with 10 bases in the middle. The length of the CDR3 is 12 residues. Written as DNA, the CDR3 is TGTGCCAGCAGACTCTCGGGGGAAAAACTGTTTTTT. Translating it yields CASRLSGEKLFF.

The chain uses TRBV7-2 and TRBJ2-2; 12 bases match TRBD2. This CDR3 comprises 16 residues. V was pared by 5 bases and J by 4 bases, with 5 bases of the junction left unmatched. From germline, CDR1 is SGHTA and CDR2 FQGNSA. CDR3 DNA: TGTGCCAGCAGCCCATCTAGCGGGGGGGCCACCGGGGAGCTGTTTTTT. Residues: CASSPSSGGATGELFF.

V gene TRBV6-5 combines with J gene TRBJ2-3; a weak D match, TRBD2 (6 bases). Germline V CDR1 and CDR2: MNHEY, SVGAGI. V gave up 6 bases and J gave up 3 bases, with 16 bases separating them. This CDR3 contains 15 residues. CDR3 nucleotides: TGTGCCAGCAGCCCAAGGGGTAGCGGAACAGATACGCAGTATTTT. Translation: CASSPRGSGTDTQYF.

The rearrangement links TRBV2 to TRBJ1-1, with D tentatively TRBD1 (6 bases). V was clipped by 6 bases and J by 0 bases, with 11 bases between them. Germline values: CDR1 SNHLY, CDR2 FYNNEI. This CDR3 has 14 amino acids. For the CDR3, the DNA is TGTGCCAGCAGCGCACAGGGCCTGAACACTGAAGCTTTCTTT. Protein product: CASSAQGLNTEAFF.

This sequence joins TRBV23-1 and TRBJ1-5; 9 bases fit TRBD1. TRBV23-1 belongs to the ORF category, with a function that is uncertain. V shed 2 bases, J shed 7 bases, and the junction held 6 bases outside the gene matches. The CDR3 is made up of 15 amino acids. CDR3 DNA sequence: TGCGCCAGCAGTCAACCCGGACAGGGGAGACAGCCCCAGCATTTT. This translates into CASSQPGQGRQPQHF.

The chain uses TRBV2 and TRBJ1-2; maybe TRBD1 (6 bases). Germline CDR1 SNHLY, CDR2 FYNNEI. This CDR3 spans 12 amino acids. Trimming pared 5 bases from V and 5 bases from J, leaving 9 bases between. In DNA form, the CDR3 reads TGTGCCAGCAGTAACAGGGAGTATGGCTACACCTTC. Amino acid sequence: CASSNREYGYTF. Together with reference TRBV2 and TRBJ1-2, the CDR3 gives the full variable domain: EPEVTQTPSHQVTQMGQEVILRCVPISNHLYFYWYRQILGQKVEFLVSFYNNEISEKSEIFDDQFSVERPDGSNFTLKIRSTKLEDSAMYFCASSNREYGYTFGSGTRLTVV.

This clone turned up a few times. This chain joins TRBV5-4 and TRBJ2-2; 14 positions match TRBD2. CDR3 size: 16 residues. Trimming at V came to 3 bases and at J to 4 bases, leaving 2 bases not matched to a gene. The V gene's germline CDR1 is SGHNT and CDR2 YYREEE (reference sequence). The CDR3 DNA reads TGTGCCAGCAGCTCCGGACTAGCGGGGGGCACCGGGGAGCTGTTTTTT. Protein product: CASSSGLAGGTGELFF.

V usage is TRBV19 and J usage is TRBJ1-5; no clear D gene. V was pared by 5 bases and J by 12 bases, with 20 bases between. The CDR3 is 14 residues long. Germline lookup yields CDR1 LNHDA and CDR2 SQIVND (reference sequence). The CDR3 spells CASSETALGKLQHF. In DNA, the CDR3 is TGTGCCAGTAGTGAGACGGCTCTCGGGAAACTCCAGCATTTT. The full variable domain, rest sourced from reference TRBV19 and TRBJ1-5, is DGGITQSPKYLFRKEGQNVTLSCEQNLNHDAMYWYRQDPGQGLRLIYYSQIVNDFQKGDIAEGYSVSREKKESFPLTVTSAQKNPTAFYLCASSETALGKLQHFGDGTRLSIL.

The V and J genes are TRBV5-1 and TRBJ1-1; TRBD1 might be the D (5 bases). Per the germline V gene, CDR1 is SGHRS and CDR2 is YFSETQ. Trimming left V 5 bases short and J 1 base short, with 12 bases between. The CDR3 length is 14 residues. In nucleotides, the CDR3 is TGCGCCAGCAGAGCACAAACAGGGAACACTGAAGCTTTCTTT. It codes for CASRAQTGNTEAFF.

This chain uses TRBV2 with TRBJ1-1, with a weak D call TRBD1 (6 bases). The CDR3 has 13 residues. V was clipped by 4 bases and J by 6 bases, with 12 bases between them. Per germline, CDR1 SNHLY and CDR2 FYNNEI. The CDR3 loop reads CASSVGSGAEAFF. Here the CDR3 DNA reads TGTGCCAGCAGTGTCGGCTCAGGGGCTGAAGCTTTCTTT. Full variable domain (rest looked up from reference TRBV2 and TRBJ1-1): EPEVTQTPSHQVTQMGQEVILRCVPISNHLYFYWYRQILGQKVEFLVSFYNNEISEKSEIFDDQFSVERPDGSNFTLKIRSTKLEDSAMYFCASSVGSGAEAFFGQGTRLTVV.

This clone has only a few counts. This chain connects TRBV19 to TRBJ1-5, with a tentative D call TRBD1 (5 bases). This CDR3 contains 13 residues. Trimming took 1 base from V and 7 from J, leaving 8 bases between them. Per germline, CDR1 LNHDA and CDR2 SQIVND (reference sequence). The CDR3 DNA reads as TGTGCCAGTAGTATAGCGGGGGGACAGCCCCAGCATTTT. As protein: CASSIAGGQPQHF.

This chain uses TRBV24-1 with TRBJ2-7, with TRBD2 as a possible D gene (5 bases). Trimming removed 6 bases from V and 4 bases from J, with 9 bases in between. Germline V gives CDR1 KGHDR, CDR2 SFDVKD. The CDR3 runs 12 residues. DNA for the CDR3: TGTGCCACCAGTCCGGGGTCGTACGAGCAGTACTTC. Protein: CATSPGSYEQYF.